The next 6 T cell receptor beta chains were all read from a single sample in a study of blood T cells in healthy people across ages. A J-beta primer mix and a sample-barcoded 5' primer were used in a second PCR of roughly 6 to 11 cycles. TCRdb reprocessed the 5' RACE reads with MiXCR, giving one entry per CDR3 protein. Counted here are over 1.5 million distinct CDR3 sequences, just under 50% occurring once; the ten biggest clones make up over 2%. Source material: blood. The receptors come from a woman aged 35 to 49 in good health.

The J gene is TRBJ1-2, the V gene TRBV27; D remains unclear. Per the germline V gene, CDR1 is MNHEY and CDR2 is SMNVEV (reference sequence). There are 14 residues in the CDR3. Between the trimmed V and J ends, which lost 6 bases and 0 bases, there was a span of 11 bases. Here the CDR3 DNA reads TGTGCCAGCAGCCTCGGGATGTCTAACTATGGCTACACCTTC. As protein: CASSLGMSNYGYTF.

This clonotype was recorded a few times. The rearrangement joins TRBV3-1 to TRBJ2-7; D is possibly TRBD1 (6 bases). There are 14 residues in the CDR3. CDR1 LGHDT and CDR2 YNNKEL come from the germline V gene (reference sequence). Deletions cut 4 bases from V and 3 bases from J, with 13 bases between. The CDR3 here is CASSRTTGDYEQYF. The CDR3 DNA sequence: TGTGCCAGCAGCCGAACGACAGGCGACTACGAGCAGTACTTC.

This clonotype has just a few counts. The V and J genes are TRBV20-1 and TRBJ1-5; possibly TRBD1 for D (5 bases). The CDR3 is 14 amino acids. Germline CDR1 is DFQATT and CDR2 is SNEGSKA (reference sequence). V was shortened by 0 bases and J by 1 base, with 7 bases between the two germline ends. In nucleotides, the CDR3 is TGCAGTGCTAGAGAGGGGGTAAGCAATCAGCCCCAGCATTTT. Encoded protein: CSAREGVSNQPQHF.

This clonotype was found a few times. The genes are TRBV11-2 and TRBJ2-5; D is tentatively TRBD1 or TRBD2 (6 bases each). V lost 5 bases and J lost 1, with 14 bases in between. CDR1 is SGHAT and CDR2 is FQNNGV in the germline V gene. The CDR3 sequence is 15 residues long. The DNA for the CDR3 is TGTGCCAGCAGCCTGACGAGGGGGGCCCAAGAGACCCAGTACTTC. As protein: CASSLTRGAQETQYF.

The chain is built from TRBV5-1 and TRBJ2-5, with 8 positions matching TRBD1. V lost 6 bases to trimming and J lost 5 bases; unmatched junction nucleotides: 6. CDR3 length equals 13 residues. The germline V gene encodes CDR1 SGHRS and CDR2 YFSETQ. CDR3 sequence (DNA): TGCGCCAGCAAGTCGACAGGGGTTGAGACCCAGTACTTC. It translates to CASKSTGVETQYF.

This clonotype was seen more than once but under ten times. The V call is TRBV20-1, the J call TRBJ2-3, with D perhaps given as TRBD1 or TRBD2 (5 bases each). The length of the CDR3 is 13 residues. The V and J ends lost 2 bases and 9 bases respectively, with 15 bases between them. The germline gives CDR1 DFQATT, CDR2 SNEGSKA (reference sequence). The CDR3, as DNA: TGCAGTGCTAGATTCCGGGGCACGCCCACGCAGTATTTT. This sequence encodes CSARFRGTPTQYF.